The 32 T cell receptor beta chains presented below share a single source sample, sequenced in a study of chemoradiotherapy in HPV16-positive cancers. TCRdb keeps only in-frame clones here, not all; method: immunoSEQ multiplex PCR. The profile shows some 8,800 clones, 71% of them singletons. Sample collection occurred from a patient who underwent chemoradiotherapy. These receptors were obtained from a human donor with HPV-associated anogenital cancer.

V usage is TRBV9 and J usage is TRBJ2-6, with TRBD2 matching 9 bases. CDR3 length: 18 amino acids. In germline, CDR1 is SGDLS, CDR2 YYNGEE. V gave up 4 bases and J gave up 1 base; unmatched junction bases: 9. CDR3 sequence: CASSPQGSGGSGANVLTF. The CDR3 DNA follows: TGTGCCAGCAGCCCTCAGGGTAGCGGGGGTTCTGGGGCCAACGTCCTGACTTTC.

A few counts support this clone. The V and J genes are TRBV2 and TRBJ1-4, with D unresolved. The CDR3 has 13 amino acids. V was trimmed by 4 bases and J by 11 bases, leaving 14 bases between them. The germline V gene encodes CDR1 SNHLY and CDR2 FYNNEI. The CDR3 here is CASSGSQGKKLFF. CDR3 bases: TGTGCCAGCAGTGGATCGCAAGGAAAGAAACTGTTTTTT.

This chain joins TRBV5-4 and TRBJ2-3; the D gene is possibly TRBD2 (7 bases). Germline lookup yields CDR1 SGHNT and CDR2 YYREEE (reference sequence). CDR3 length: 16 residues. Trimming took off 2 bases at V and 0 bases at J, with 13 bases between the two ends. The CDR3 sequence is CASSFSGGLSTDTQYF. In DNA, the CDR3 is TGTGCCAGCAGCTTTTCGGGGGGCCTTAGCACAGATACGCAGTATTTT.

The V call is TRBV14, the J call TRBJ1-2; no definite D call. The germline gives CDR1 SGHDN, CDR2 FVKESK. This CDR3 is 13 amino acids long. The V end lost 2 bases, the J end lost 7 bases, and 11 bases lay between the germline ends. The CDR3 loop reads CASSQMFGRGYTF. In nucleotides, the CDR3 is TGTGCCAGCAGCCAAATGTTTGGACGTGGCTACACCTTC.

This chain joins TRBV11-2 and TRBJ2-7, with 8 bases that match TRBD1. Per the germline V gene, CDR1 is SGHAT and CDR2 is FQNNGV. J was trimmed by 2 bases and V by 6 bases; bases with no gene match: 12. This CDR3 spans 16 amino acids. CDR3 protein: CASRQSQGQETYEQYF. In DNA form, the CDR3 reads TGTGCCAGCAGACAATCCCAGGGACAGGAGACCTACGAGCAGTACTTC.

The gene calls are TRBV18 and TRBJ2-6, with TRBD2 identical over 7 bases. CDR3 length equals 16 residues. Trimming removed 5 bases from V and 0 bases from J; junction bases left unmatched: 4. CDR1 KGHSH and CDR2 LQKENI come from the germline V gene. CDR3: CASSTSVSSGANVLTF. As DNA, the CDR3 is TGTGCCAGCTCAACTAGCGTTAGCTCTGGGGCCAACGTCCTGACTTTC. Looking up the rest from reference TRBV18 and TRBJ2-6 gives the full variable domain: NAGVMQNPRHLVRRRGQEARLRCSPMKGHSHVYWYRQLPEEGLKFMVYLQKENIIDESGMPKERFSAEFPKEGPSILRIQQVVRGDSAAYFCASSTSVSSGANVLTFGAGSRLTVL.

The chain employs TRBV4-3 and TRBJ2-2, with TRBD2 as a possible D gene (5 bases). CDR1 is LGHNA and CDR2 is YSLEER in the germline V gene. CDR3 length equals 14 residues. V was cut by 9 bases and J by 1 base, with 12 bases left in between. The CDR3 region is CASRAGVNTGELFF. CDR3 bases: TGCGCCAGTCGGGCCGGGGTGAACACCGGGGAGCTGTTTTTT.

Of note for this clone: Germline and junction disagree at one end, which may indicate a read error. V is TRBV27 and J is TRBJ1-2, with D unresolved. CDR1 is MNHEY and CDR2 is SMNVEV in the germline V gene (reference sequence). The CDR3 covers 13 residues. The CDR3 coding sequence is TGTGCCAGCAGTTCCCGTCCAGAGAACTATGCTGTCTTC. As protein: CASSSRPENYAVF.

There are a few counts of this clone. Compared with germline, one end of the junction differs, possibly owing to a read error. The chain joins TRBV7-9 to TRBJ2-1, with D perhaps matching TRBD2 (5 bases). CDR1 is SEHNR and CDR2 is FQNEAQ in the germline V gene (reference sequence). This CDR3 is 8 amino acids long. This CDR3 reads CPEGEQFF. CDR3 nucleotide sequence: TGCCCCGAGGGTGAGCAGTTCTTC. Filled out from reference TRBV7-9 and TRBJ2-1, the complete variable domain reads DTGVSQNPRHKITKRGQNVTFRCDPISEHNRLYWYRQTLGQGPEFLTYFQNEAQLEKSRLLSDRFSAERPKGSFSTLEIQRTEQGDSAMYLCPEGEQFFGPGTRLTVL.

This clone has more than one count but fewer than ten. Written as DNA, the CDR3 is TGTGCCAGCAGCTTGGGAGGGACAGGGGCTTACGAGCAGTACTTC. Amino acids: CASSLGGTGAYEQYF. The rearrangement joins TRBV5-5 to TRBJ2-7, with TRBD1 matching 10 bases. With V trimmed by 0 bases and J by 4 bases, 4 bases remained unmatched. CDR3 length equals 15 residues. Germline V lookup: CDR1 SGHKS, CDR2 YYEKEE (reference sequence).

The V gene is TRBV19, the J gene TRBJ2-4; 7 nucleotides agree with TRBD1. J lost 0 bases, V lost 6 bases, and 8 bases had no gene match. CDR3 length equals 16 residues. The germline gives CDR1 LNHDA, CDR2 SQIVND (reference sequence). The chain's CDR3 is CASSDTTGLAKNIQYF. The CDR3 nucleotides read TGTGCCAGTAGCGATACGACAGGGCTAGCCAAAAACATTCAGTACTTC.

The rearrangement uses TRBV5-1 and TRBJ1-2; D unclear. Germline loops: CDR1 SGHRS, CDR2 YFSETQ. The CDR3 spans 14 residues. The ends were cut back, 0 bases at V and 3 bases at J, with 9 bases in the middle. The CDR3 region has the DNA TGCGCCAGCAGCTTGGCGTCAGGTGACTATGGCTACACCTTC. Its translation: CASSLASGDYGYTF. The full variable domain, its missing parts supplied by reference TRBV5-1 and TRBJ1-2, is KAGVTQTPRYLIKTRGQQVTLSCSPISGHRSVSWYQQTPGQGLQFLFEYFSETQRNKGNFPGRFSGRQFSNSRSEMNVSTLELGDSALYLCASSLASGDYGYTFGSGTRLTVV.

The V gene is TRBV14, the J gene TRBJ2-2, with 8 nucleotides matching TRBD1. V gave up 4 bases and J gave up 15 bases; unmatched junction bases: 13. CDR3 length: 14 residues. Germline CDR1 reads SGHDN; CDR2 reads FVKESK. This CDR3 reads CASSLLAGGLTLFF. CDR3 nucleotides: TGTGCCAGCAGCCTTTTAGCAGGGGGCCTGACGTTGTTTTTT.

CDR3 sequence: CASSLVGGTTTDTQYF. Here the CDR3 DNA reads TGCGCCAGCAGCTTGGTAGGGGGAACAACCACAGATACGCAGTATTTT. J is TRBJ2-3 and V is TRBV5-1, with a weak D call TRBD1 (6 bases). The CDR3 length is 16 residues. Between the trimmed V and J ends, which lost 0 bases and 2 bases, there was a span of 13 bases. Per the germline V gene, CDR1 is SGHRS and CDR2 is YFSETQ.

J is TRBJ1-2 and V is TRBV5-4; 7 nucleotides match TRBD1. The ends lost 4 bases at V and 7 bases at J; junction bases unmatched: 10. The CDR3 is made up of 14 amino acids. CDR1 is SGHNT and CDR2 is YYREEE in the germline V gene (reference sequence). CDR3: CASSPGEGAGGYTF. The CDR3 DNA sequence: TGTGCCAGCAGCCCCGGGGAGGGGGCGGGTGGCTACACCTTC.

J is TRBJ2-6 and V is TRBV5-8; D call uncertain. CDR1 and CDR2 (germline): SGHTS, YDEGEE. The CDR3 loop spans 13 amino acids. Trimming pared 10 bases from V and 1 base from J, leaving 9 bases between. This CDR3 is CARWSSGANVLTF. The CDR3, as DNA: TGTGCCCGTTGGTCGTCTGGGGCCAACGTCCTGACTTTC.

This clone is labeled as large. The CDR3 is CASSHDRVFLTF. Here the CDR3 DNA reads TGTGCCAGCAGCCACGACAGGGTGTTCCTCACCTTC. The V gene is TRBV14, the J gene TRBJ1-2; 7 nucleotides align to TRBD1. V shed 3 bases and J 13 bases; nucleotides not matched to a gene: 8. The CDR3 runs 12 residues. Germline CDR1 SGHDN, CDR2 FVKESK.

V gene TRBV6-1 combines with J gene TRBJ2-1; D possibly corresponds to TRBD1 (6 bases). Germline V gene lookup returns CDR1 MNHNS and CDR2 SASEGT. Trimming took off 3 bases at V and 3 bases at J, with 9 bases between the two ends. The CDR3 contains 14 residues. CDR3 nucleotides: TGTGCCAGCAGTGACTCACAGGGCTACAATGAGCAGTTCTTC. Encoded protein: CASSDSQGYNEQFF.

The chain has TRBV10-2 and TRBJ1-2; TRBD1 aligns across 9 bases. The CDR3 has 13 residues. With 8 bases clipped from V and 3 bases from J, the junction kept 4 bases outside the gene matches. Germline assignment: CDR1 WSHSY and CDR2 SAAADI. Here the CDR3 DNA reads TGCGCCAGCGGTCGACAGGGGGACTATGGCTACACCTTC. As protein: CASGRQGDYGYTF.

Relative to its sample, this clone is medium-sized. The chain uses TRBV7-3 and TRBJ2-1, with 12 nucleotides matching TRBD2. Trimming took 3 bases from V and 8 from J; bases not matched to a gene: 5. Germline CDR1 reads SGHTA; CDR2 reads FQGTGA. The CDR3 contains 15 residues. DNA of the CDR3: TGTGCCAGCAGCTTGGGGCTAGCGGGGGGGGATGAGCAGTTCTTC. Amino acid sequence: CASSLGLAGGDEQFF.

The CDR3: CASSFPDRRPGNTIYF. The CDR3 DNA reads TGTGCCAGCAGTTTCCCCGACAGACGGCCTGGAAACACCATATATTTT. The chain has TRBV28 and TRBJ1-3, with a possible D match to TRBD1 (5 bases). Germline values: CDR1 MDHEN, CDR2 SYDVKM. Between the trimmed V and J ends, which lost 3 bases and 2 bases, there was a span of 14 bases. This CDR3 region has 16 residues.

This chain joins TRBV14 and TRBJ2-3; 7 nucleotides match TRBD2. Per the germline V gene, CDR1 is SGHDN and CDR2 is FVKESK. The CDR3 contains 14 residues. V gave up 4 bases and J gave up 5 bases; unmatched junction bases: 6. In nucleotides, the CDR3 is TGTGCCAGCAGCCTAGGACTAGTAGTAGATACGCAGTATTTT. Protein: CASSLGLVVDTQYF.

The chain recombines TRBV6-5 with TRBJ2-2; 7 positions match TRBD1. The CDR3 totals 15 residues. J was trimmed by 4 bases and V by 2 bases; bases with no gene match: 4. Germline V lookup: CDR1 MNHEY, CDR2 SVGAGI. This CDR3 is CASSYDRVPTGELFF. DNA for the CDR3: TGTGCCAGCAGTTACGACAGGGTTCCCACCGGGGAGCTGTTTTTT.

The CDR3 loop is CASSSSGQGYGYTF. Written as DNA, the CDR3 is TGTGCCAGCAGCTCATCGGGACAGGGCTATGGCTACACCTTC. This chain uses TRBV5-6 with TRBJ1-2; 9 bases are a match to TRBD1. V shed 3 bases, J shed 4 bases, and the junction held 4 bases outside the gene matches. This CDR3 has 14 amino acids. Germline loops: CDR1 SGHDT, CDR2 YYEEEE.

The chain's CDR3 is CSVDRNGGRGETQYF. Here the CDR3 DNA reads TGCAGCGTTGATAGAAACGGGGGGCGGGGAGAGACCCAGTACTTC. The genes are TRBV29-1 and TRBJ2-5; D perhaps matches TRBD2 (7 bases). Germline V gives CDR1 SQVTM, CDR2 ANQGSEA. Trimming took 3 bases from V and 4 from J, leaving 18 bases between them. This CDR3 has 15 residues.

CDR3: CASSPGPTDTQYF. Written as DNA, the CDR3 is TGTGCCAGCAGCCCCGGGCCCACAGATACGCAGTATTTT. The chain employs TRBV13 and TRBJ2-3; D is unresolved. The germline V gene has CDR1 PRHDT and CDR2 FYEKMQ (reference sequence). The V end was cut by 5 bases, the J end by 2 bases, with 8 bases between. There are 13 residues in the CDR3. The complete variable domain, with remaining parts taken from reference TRBV13 and TRBJ2-3, reads AAGVIQSPRHLIKEKRETATLKCYPIPRHDTVYWYQQGPGQDPQFLISFYEKMQSDKGSIPDRFSAQQFSDYHSELNMSSLELGDSALYFCASSPGPTDTQYFGPGTRLTVL.

V and J are TRBV7-2 and TRBJ1-6; TRBD1 matches 7 bases. Germline assignment: CDR1 SGHTA and CDR2 FQGNSA. The CDR3 is 14 residues long. Trimming took 5 bases from V and 9 from J; bases not matched to a gene: 7. The CDR3 DNA follows: TGTGCCAGCAGCCCAACAGGGGTTAGTTCACCCCTCCACTTT. Its protein is CASSPTGVSSPLHF.

The chain links TRBV28 to TRBJ1-6; TRBD1 aligns across 8 bases. This CDR3 contains 14 residues. V lost 5 bases, J lost 7 bases, and 4 bases stayed unmatched. Germline CDR1 and CDR2: MDHEN and SYDVKM. CDR3 loop: CASSMGQENSPLHF. For the CDR3, the DNA is TGTGCCAGCAGTATGGGACAGGAAAATTCACCCCTCCACTTT. The variable domain in full, completed from reference TRBV28 and TRBJ1-6, reads DVKVTQSSRYLVKRTGEKVFLECVQDMDHENMFWYRQDPGLGLRLIYFSYDVKMKEKGDIPEGYSVSREKKERFSLILESASTNQTSMYLCASSMGQENSPLHFGNGTRLTVT.

The chain carries TRBV11-3 and TRBJ2-1; D may be TRBD2 (5 bases). The length of the CDR3 is 14 residues. Germline-derived CDR1 and CDR2 are SGHNT and YENEEA. V lost 5 bases and J lost 9, with 17 bases in between. The chain's CDR3 is CASSLGIRGSEQFF. In DNA form, the CDR3 reads TGTGCCAGCAGCCTAGGCATTCGGGGAAGTGAGCAGTTCTTC.

This chain connects TRBV5-6 to TRBJ2-6; D uncertain. Trimming took off 2 bases at V and 0 bases at J, with 3 bases between the two ends. Germline lookup yields CDR1 SGHDT and CDR2 YYEEEE. This CDR3 comprises 14 residues. The CDR3 DNA is TGTGCCAGCAGCTTTTACTCTGGGGCCAACGTCCTGACTTTC. This gives the protein CASSFYSGANVLTF. The entire variable domain, with the rest obtained from reference TRBV5-6 and TRBJ2-6, is as follows: DAGVTQSPTHLIKTRGQQVTLRCSPKSGHDTVSWYQQALGQGPQFIFQYYEEEERQRGNFPDRFSGHQFPNYSSELNVNALLLGDSALYLCASSFYSGANVLTFGAGSRLTVL.

This clone was observed a handful of times. The V call is TRBV7-9, the J call TRBJ2-3; either TRBD1 or TRBD2 may fit D (6 bases each). Germline V gives CDR1 SEHNR, CDR2 FQNEAQ (reference sequence). The V and J ends lost 11 bases and 4 bases respectively, with 19 bases between them. The CDR3 is made up of 14 amino acids. This CDR3 reads CAGGTSEGPDTQYF. CDR3 bases: TGTGCCGGAGGGACATCTGAAGGGCCAGATACGCAGTATTTT.

The chain has TRBV7-2 and TRBJ1-4; D not resolved. Germline V gene sequence: CDR1 SGHTA, CDR2 FQGNSA. V lost 2 bases, J lost 4 bases, and 11 bases lay in between. The CDR3 totals 15 residues. The CDR3 spells CASSLRLTLNEKLFF. CDR3 bases: TGTGCCAGCAGCTTAAGGCTCACGCTTAATGAAAAACTGTTTTTT.